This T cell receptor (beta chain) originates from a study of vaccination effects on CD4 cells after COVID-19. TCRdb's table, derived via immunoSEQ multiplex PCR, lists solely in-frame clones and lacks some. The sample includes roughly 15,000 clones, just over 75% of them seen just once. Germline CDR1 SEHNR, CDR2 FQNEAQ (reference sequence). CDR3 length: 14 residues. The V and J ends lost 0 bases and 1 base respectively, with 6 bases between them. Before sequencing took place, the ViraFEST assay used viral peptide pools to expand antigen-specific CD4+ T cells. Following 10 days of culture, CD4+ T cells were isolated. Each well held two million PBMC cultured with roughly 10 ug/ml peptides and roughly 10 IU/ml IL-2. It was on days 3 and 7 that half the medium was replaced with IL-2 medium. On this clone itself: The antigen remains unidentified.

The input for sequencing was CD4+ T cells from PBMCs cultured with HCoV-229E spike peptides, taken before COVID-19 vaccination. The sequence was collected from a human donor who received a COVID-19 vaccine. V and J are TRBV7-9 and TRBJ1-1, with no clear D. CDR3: CASSLALKNTEAFF. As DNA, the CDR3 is TGTGCCAGCAGCTTAGCGCTAAAGAACACTGAAGCTTTCTTT.